The 10 T cell receptor beta chains presented below share a single source sample, sequenced in a study of beta chain features in type 1 diabetes. Regarding the study as a whole: Shorter TCRB CDR3s, moderately but significantly so, were found in Type 1 diabetes patients in all four CD4+ subsets.

Their antigens are not known. Sequenced material consisted of expressed TCRB transcripts (all of the isolated RNA was reverse transcribed). The repertoire was sequenced with immunoSEQ multiplex PCR; TCRdb's copy has only in-frame clones and lacks some. The sample has 150,000 to 200,000 clones, roughly 60% seen once. What was sequenced was naive CD4+ T cells from blood. All receptors come from a man aged 25-45 years with type 1 diabetes.

The rearrangement joins TRBV30 to TRBJ2-7; no clear D gene. With 2 bases removed from V and 4 bases from J, the gap between germline ends came to 6 bases. CDR3 length: 11 residues. Germline V lookup: CDR1 GTSNPN, CDR2 SVGIG (reference sequence). Here the CDR3 reads CAWSMNYEQYF. As DNA, the CDR3 is TGTGCCTGGAGTATGAATTACGAGCAGTACTTC.

V gene TRBV9 combines with J gene TRBJ2-7; D unresolved. CDR1 is SGDLS and CDR2 is YYNGEE in the germline V gene. The CDR3 length is 11 residues. V was pared by 3 bases and J by 2 bases, with 3 bases between. CDR3 loop: CASSAPYEQYF. CDR3 coding DNA: TGTGCCAGCAGCGCACCCTACGAGCAGTACTTC.

V and J are TRBV5-1 and TRBJ1-1; no firm D call. V lost 0 bases and J lost 2, with 8 bases in between. Germline-derived CDR1 and CDR2 are SGHRS and YFSETQ. This CDR3 is 14 amino acids long. CDR3 protein: CASSLDTVNTEAFF. The CDR3 region has the DNA TGCGCCAGCAGCTTGGACACAGTAAACACTGAAGCTTTCTTT.

This chain connects TRBV4-3 to TRBJ2-5; 8 bases map to TRBD2. The CDR3 spans 15 residues. Germline assignment: CDR1 LGHNA and CDR2 YSLEER. V shed 3 bases, J shed 5 bases, and the junction held 8 bases outside the gene matches. CDR3 coding DNA: TGCGCCAGCAGCCATGACCTAGCGGGCGGGGAGACCCAGTACTTC. This codes for CASSHDLAGGETQYF.

This clone was recorded a few times. V gene TRBV30 combines with J gene TRBJ2-7, with 12 bases fitting TRBD1. In germline, CDR1 is GTSNPN, CDR2 SVGIG (reference sequence). The CDR3 has 15 amino acids. V shed 2 bases, J shed 4 bases, and the junction held 6 bases outside the gene matches. The CDR3 DNA follows: TGTGCCTGGAGTAAGGGGACAGGGGGCGGATACGAGCAGTACTTC. This encodes CAWSKGTGGGYEQYF. The variable domain in full, with the rest retrieved from reference TRBV30 and TRBJ2-7, is SQTIHQWPATLVQPVGSPLSLECTVEGTSNPNLYWYRQAAGRGLQLLFYSVGIGQISSEVPQNLSASRPQDRQFILSSKKLLLSDSGFYLCAWSKGTGGGYEQYFGPGTRLTVT.

This chain uses TRBV7-9 with TRBJ2-3; no definite D call. V lost 8 bases, J lost 0 bases, and 6 bases lay in between. This CDR3 comprises 12 residues. CDR1 and CDR2 from the germline V gene are SEHNR and FQNEAQ (reference sequence). CDR3 in amino acids: CASGTSTDTQYF. The DNA for the CDR3 is TGTGCCAGCGGAACTAGCACAGATACGCAGTATTTT.

This clone came up a few times. The chain couples TRBV15 to TRBJ1-2; no clear D gene. Germline V gives CDR1 LNHNV, CDR2 YYDKDF (reference sequence). Trimming left V 0 bases short and J 3 bases short, with 11 bases between. The CDR3 is 15 amino acids. The DNA for the CDR3 is TGTGCCACCAGCAGAGACGGCAGACCAGACTATGGCTACACCTTC. It translates to CATSRDGRPDYGYTF.

The rearrangement links TRBV7-2 to TRBJ2-5; a possible D gene is TRBD2 (6 bases). This CDR3 has 14 residues. V was clipped by 1 base and J by 8 bases, with 14 bases between them. Germline loops: CDR1 SGHTA, CDR2 FQGNSA. The CDR3 here is CASSLGVAELTQYF. The CDR3 DNA follows: TGTGCCAGCAGCTTAGGGGTAGCGGAGTTAACCCAGTACTTC.

The CDR3 sequence is CASSGDGRFSTEAFF. The CDR3 coding sequence is TGTGCCAGCAGCGGGGACGGTAGATTTAGCACTGAAGCTTTCTTT. The chain employs TRBV9 and TRBJ1-1, with a weak D call TRBD1 (5 bases). Trimming pared 3 bases from V and 4 bases from J, leaving 16 bases between. Per germline, CDR1 SGDLS and CDR2 YYNGEE. This CDR3 has 15 amino acids. The variable domain in full, with the rest retrieved from reference TRBV9 and TRBJ1-1, is DSGVTQTPKHLITATGQRVTLRCSPRSGDLSVYWYQQSLDQGLQFLIQYYNGEERAKGNILERFSAQQFPDLHSELNLSSLELGDSALYFCASSGDGRFSTEAFFGQGTRLTVV.

The chain uses TRBV29-1 and TRBJ2-1; 10 bases fit TRBD2. The CDR3 covers 17 residues. J lost 5 bases, V lost 2 bases, and 12 bases had no gene match. Germline-derived CDR1 and CDR2 are SQVTM and ANQGSEA. The CDR3 spells CSVELRLVAGGDNEQFF. The CDR3 nucleotides are TGCAGCGTTGAACTCCGTCTAGTAGCGGGGGGAGACAATGAGCAGTTCTTC.